This TCR beta chain derives from a study of blood T cells in healthy people across ages (dated by TCRdb to 2013 to 2016). A note on the overall study: In model experiments, template switching captured about one uniquely barcoded TCR beta cDNA molecule for every two T cells. Age-related changes in TCR beta repertoire diversity were measured in the study by deep sequencing normalized with unique cDNA molecular identifiers. To avoid experimental bias, donors of different ages were distributed randomly across sequencing lanes. Using the same blood draw, the study looked at two additional independent replicas of 1 million unique cDNA reads for two donors, one aged 18 to 30 and the other aged 80 or older. Four age groups were formed from the donors: young (average roughly 15 years), middle-aged (approximately 39), aged (roughly 56) and long-lived (around 82).

General study outcomes and caveats: The long-lived group showed more naive CD4+ T cells, fewer expanded clones and increased TCR diversity than the aged group, suggesting age selection. As age increased, observed TCR beta diversity per million T cells dropped in a roughly linear way, and a significant reduction was already evident by age 40. Total diversity estimates from one million sequenced T cells were considered lower bounds and underestimates. A strong correlation was found between observed TCR beta diversity and the percentage of naive T cells measured by flow cytometry. Because profiling used bulk unsorted PBMCs, naive and antigen-experienced compartments could not be compared conclusively. The CMV infection status of donors was not known, potentially confounding age-related changes in expanded clonotypes.

In regard to this clonotype: Its target antigen remains unknown. No base qualities exist here, and no much larger clone lies one base off it.

Systemically healthy Caucasian individuals from Russia, approximately 39 in total and aged roughly 6 to 90 years, were included as donors. Each donor gave approximately 9.3 milliliters of peripheral blood, collected into EDTA-treated Vacutainer tubes. Ficoll-Paque density-gradient centrifugation was used to isolate PBMCs, with at least 6.5 million per sample. Total RNA was extracted from PBMCs with Trizol reagent, with at least 5.5 micrograms obtained per sample. For every donor, flow cytometry on a PBMC aliquot measured the percentage of naive CD45RAhigh/CD27high T cells. Libraries were constructed by 5' RACE. TCRdb records Illumina HiSeq 2500 as the sequencer. A second about 7 to 11 cycle PCR used a sample-barcoded 5' primer and a J-beta primer mix. Each TCR beta cDNA molecule received a unique molecular identifier from a template-switch 5' adaptor carrying 12 random nucleotides. Each sample yielded at least 2.5 million CDR3-containing paired-end reads. The Mint cDNA synthesis kit, primed by a TRBC-specific oligonucleotide, was used to synthesize first-strand cDNA from all RNA. After uracil-DNA glycosylase treatment, a first 18-cycle PCR used universal primers M1SS and BC2_uni_R on all cDNA. Regarding the original processing steps: Normalization of each sample was performed by random selection of 1 million high-quality reads, each carrying a distinct molecular identifier. Reads sharing molecular identifiers were discarded rather than binned into consensus sequences. MiTCR, set to a Q25 quality threshold and the strictest error-elimination algorithm, was used for CDR3 identification, clonotype clustering and error correction. Lower-bound total TCR beta diversity was estimated with a nonparametric unseen species model using Euler transformation. TCRdb reran the public reads through fastp at Q25 and MiXCR, keeping productive beta chains. Rows merge per CDR3 protein into single entries with the most common DNA and genes. Clone size and V and J calls follow TCRdb, not the original study. Across this sample there are hundreds of thousands of distinct CDR3 sequences, with 45% to 70% seen only once. The ten largest account for 20% to 30% of the sample.

This receptor was taken from a man aged 35-49 years in good health. Material: blood.

The nucleotides are TGTGCCAGCAGTTCCGGGACCCCGGACGCGGCAGATACGCAGTATTTT. This codes for CASSSGTPDAADTQYF. In this chain, TRBV27 is recombined with TRBJ2-3, with the D assignment possibly TRBD1 or TRBD2, given 5 matching bases for each. Spanning cysteine to phenylalanine, the CDR3 consists of 16 amino acids. Only the CDR3 region is kept as DNA, spanning 48 bases read in frame from base 1. The germline ends are 18 bases apart after V is trimmed by 4 bases and J by 4 bases. CDR1 is given as MNHEY and CDR2 as SMNVEV, both from the germline V gene (reference sequence).